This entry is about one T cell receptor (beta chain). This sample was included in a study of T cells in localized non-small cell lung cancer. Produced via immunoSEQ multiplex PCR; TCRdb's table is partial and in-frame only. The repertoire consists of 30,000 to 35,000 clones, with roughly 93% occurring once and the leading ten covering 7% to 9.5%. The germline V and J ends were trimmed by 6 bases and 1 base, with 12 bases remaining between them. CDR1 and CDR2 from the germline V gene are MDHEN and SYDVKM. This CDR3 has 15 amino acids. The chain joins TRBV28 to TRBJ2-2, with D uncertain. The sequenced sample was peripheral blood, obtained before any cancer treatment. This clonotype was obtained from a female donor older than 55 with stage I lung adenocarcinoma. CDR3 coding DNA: TGTGCCAGCAGACCCACAGATCAGAACACCGGGGAGCTGTTTTTT. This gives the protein CASRPTDQNTGELFF.